The present T cell receptor (beta chain) was sequenced within a study of response to subunit inactivated influenza vaccine. Study-wide results and limits: T cells newly recruited by each seasonal influenza vaccination are few, the authors suggested.

On this clonotype itself: Antigen: not known.

TCRdb called the RT-PCR reads again in MiXCR, with one record for every CDR3 protein. The repertoire holds about 570,000 distinct CDR3 sequences, approximately 10% seen once, with 11% in the top ten. V was clipped by 1 base and J by 5 bases; unmatched bases: 3. CDR3 size: 16 residues. Germline-derived CDR1 and CDR2 are LGHDT and YNNKEL (reference sequence). The sample was also linked to a second study, of T cells expressing NK-cell markers. That study reports: A 5'RACE template switching approach incorporating UMIs was used to make TCR beta cDNA. According to the study, TCR beta repertoires originated from sorted CD3+CD56+NKG2C+, CD3+CD56+NKG2C- and CD3+CD56-NKG2C+ T cells. In a handful of donors, dominant NKG2C+ clonotypes were roughly 1.0-7.5% of CD8+ T cells. There remained a lack of clarity about HCMV specificity of expanded NKG2C+ T cell clones.

The receptor was derived from a man over 45 who received an inactivated influenza vaccine. The J gene is TRBJ2-1, the V gene TRBV3-1; TRBD2 aligns across 12 bases. Source: PBMCs from blood, taken on the day of vaccination. The CDR3 sequence is CASSQVLAGGNNEQFF. Here the CDR3 DNA reads TGTGCCAGCAGCCAAGTCCTAGCGGGAGGGAACAATGAGCAGTTCTTC.